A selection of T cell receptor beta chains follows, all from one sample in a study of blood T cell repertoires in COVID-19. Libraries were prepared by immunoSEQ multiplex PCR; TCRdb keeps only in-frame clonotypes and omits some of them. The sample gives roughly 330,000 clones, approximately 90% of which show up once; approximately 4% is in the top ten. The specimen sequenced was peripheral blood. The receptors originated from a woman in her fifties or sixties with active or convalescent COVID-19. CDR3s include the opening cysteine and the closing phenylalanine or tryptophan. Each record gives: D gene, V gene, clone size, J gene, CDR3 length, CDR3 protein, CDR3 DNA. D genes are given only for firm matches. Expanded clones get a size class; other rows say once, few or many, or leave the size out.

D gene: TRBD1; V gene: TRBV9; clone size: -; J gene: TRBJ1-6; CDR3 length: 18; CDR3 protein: CASSVSPGQGGENSPLHF; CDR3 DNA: TGTGCCAGCAGCGTGTCCCCGGGACAGGGAGGAGAAAATTCACCCCTCCACTTT
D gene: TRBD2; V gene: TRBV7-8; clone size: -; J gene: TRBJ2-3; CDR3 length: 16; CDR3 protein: CASSWGTSGSLDTQYF; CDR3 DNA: TGTGCCAGCAGCTGGGGGACTAGCGGGAGTTTGGATACGCAGTATTTT
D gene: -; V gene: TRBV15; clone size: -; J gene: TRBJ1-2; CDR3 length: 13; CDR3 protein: CATSRDTNYGYTF; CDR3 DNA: TGTGCCACCAGCAGAGACACTAACTATGGCTACACCTTC
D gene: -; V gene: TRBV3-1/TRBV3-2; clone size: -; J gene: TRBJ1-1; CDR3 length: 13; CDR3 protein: CASGGVTNTEAFF; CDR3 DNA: TGTGCCAGCGGGGGGGTCACGAACACTGAAGCTTTCTTT
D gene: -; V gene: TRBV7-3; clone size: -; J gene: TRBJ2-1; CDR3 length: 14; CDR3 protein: CASSPGFSYNEQFF; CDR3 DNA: TGTGCCAGCAGCCCAGGGTTCTCCTACAATGAGCAGTTCTTC
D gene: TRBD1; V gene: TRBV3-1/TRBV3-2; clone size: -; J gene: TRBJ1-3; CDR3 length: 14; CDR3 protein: CASSRDSSGNTIYF; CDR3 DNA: TGTGCCAGCAGCCGGGACAGCTCTGGAAACACCATATATTTT
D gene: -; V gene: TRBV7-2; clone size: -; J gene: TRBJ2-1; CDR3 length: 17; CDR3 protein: CASSSPFRGSSYNEQFF; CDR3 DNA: TGTGCCAGCAGCTCACCCTTCAGGGGAAGCTCCTACAATGAGCAGTTCTTC
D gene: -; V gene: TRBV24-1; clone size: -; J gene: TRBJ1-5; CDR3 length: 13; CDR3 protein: CATRGGSNQPQHF; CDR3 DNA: TGTGCCACCAGGGGGGGGTCAAATCAGCCCCAGCATTTT
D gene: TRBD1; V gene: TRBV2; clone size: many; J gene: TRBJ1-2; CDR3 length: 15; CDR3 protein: CASSGGQGPGGGYTF; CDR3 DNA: TGTGCCAGCAGTGGCGGACAGGGGCCAGGAGGGGGCTACACCTTC
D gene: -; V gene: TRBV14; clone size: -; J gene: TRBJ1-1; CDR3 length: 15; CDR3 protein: CASSQDSQGPFEAFF; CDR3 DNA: TGTGCCAGCAGCCAAGATTCTCAGGGGCCCTTTGAAGCTTTCTTT
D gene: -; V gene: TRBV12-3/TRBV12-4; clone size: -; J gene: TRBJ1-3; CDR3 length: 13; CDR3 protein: CASTQGGGNTIYF; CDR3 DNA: TGTGCCAGCACACAGGGTGGGGGAAACACCATATATTTT
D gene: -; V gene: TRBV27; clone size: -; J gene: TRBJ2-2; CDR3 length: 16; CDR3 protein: CASSATGNRHTGELFF; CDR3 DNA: TGTGCCAGCAGTGCCACAGGGAATCGGCACACCGGGGAGCTGTTTTTT
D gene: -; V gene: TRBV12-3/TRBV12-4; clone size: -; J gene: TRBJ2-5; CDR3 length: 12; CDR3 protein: CASSPTGETQYF; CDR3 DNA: TGTGCCAGCAGTCCTACTGGAGAGACCCAGTACTTC
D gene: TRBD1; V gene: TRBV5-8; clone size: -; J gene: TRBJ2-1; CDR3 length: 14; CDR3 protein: CASFGTGSYNEQFF; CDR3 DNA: TGTGCCAGCTTTGGGACAGGGTCCTACAATGAGCAGTTCTTC
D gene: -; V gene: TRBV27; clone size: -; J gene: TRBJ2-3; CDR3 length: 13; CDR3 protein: CASSLSTGDTQYF; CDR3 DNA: TGTGCCAGCAGTTTATCTACCGGTGATACGCAGTATTTT
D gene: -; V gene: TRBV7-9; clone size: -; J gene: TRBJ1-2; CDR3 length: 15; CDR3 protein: CASTEAAQKGNGYTF; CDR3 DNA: TGTGCCAGCACCGAGGCGGCACAGAAGGGGAATGGCTACACCTTC
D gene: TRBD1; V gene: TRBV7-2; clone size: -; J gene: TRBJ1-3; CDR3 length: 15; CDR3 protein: CATQGGPLSGNTIYF; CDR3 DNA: TGTGCCACCCAAGGGGGCCCCCTCTCTGGAAACACCATATATTTT
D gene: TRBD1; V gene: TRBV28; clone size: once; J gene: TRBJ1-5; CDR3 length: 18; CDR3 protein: CASSLLGQGKPRNQPQHF; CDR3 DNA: TGTGCCAGCAGTTTACTGGGACAGGGAAAGCCCCGCAATCAGCCCCAGCATTTT
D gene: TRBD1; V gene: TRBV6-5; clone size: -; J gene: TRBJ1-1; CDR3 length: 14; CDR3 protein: CASSPRQGAAEAFF; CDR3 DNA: TGTGCCAGCAGCCCCCGACAGGGGGCGGCTGAAGCTTTCTTT
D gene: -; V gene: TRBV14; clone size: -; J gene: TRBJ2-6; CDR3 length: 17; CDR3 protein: CASSLRAISSGANVLTF; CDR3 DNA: TGTGCCAGCAGCCTCAGGGCAATCAGCTCTGGGGCCAACGTCCTGACTTTC
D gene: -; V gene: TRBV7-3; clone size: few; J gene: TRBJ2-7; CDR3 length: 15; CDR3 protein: CASSLSPSGPYEQYF; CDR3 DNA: TGTGCCAGCAGCTTATCCCCCTCAGGGCCCTACGAGCAGTACTTC
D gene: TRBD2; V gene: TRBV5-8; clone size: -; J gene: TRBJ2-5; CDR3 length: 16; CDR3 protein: CASSFRASGSRKTQYF; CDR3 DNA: TGTGCCAGCAGCTTTAGGGCTAGCGGGAGTAGGAAGACCCAGTACTTC
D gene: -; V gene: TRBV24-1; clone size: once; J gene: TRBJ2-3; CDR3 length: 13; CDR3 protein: CATSSGPTDTQYF; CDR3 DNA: TGTGCCACCAGTAGCGGGCCCACAGATACGCAGTATTTT
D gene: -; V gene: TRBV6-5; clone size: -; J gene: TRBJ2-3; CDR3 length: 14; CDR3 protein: CASSYSLGPDTQYF; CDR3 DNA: TGTGCCAGCAGTTACTCCCTAGGTCCAGATACGCAGTATTTT
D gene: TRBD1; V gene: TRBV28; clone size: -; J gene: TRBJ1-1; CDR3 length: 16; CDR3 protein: CASSPEGTGWNTEAFF; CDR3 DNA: TGTGCCAGCAGTCCGGAAGGGACAGGGTGGAACACTGAAGCTTTCTTT
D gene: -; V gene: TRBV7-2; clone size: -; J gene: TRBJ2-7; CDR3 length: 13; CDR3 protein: CASSLARPYEQYF; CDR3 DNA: TGTGCCAGCAGCTTAGCGAGGCCCTACGAGCAGTACTTC
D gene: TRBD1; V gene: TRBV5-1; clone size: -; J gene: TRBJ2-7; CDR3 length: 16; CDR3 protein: CASSYTGTGAFYEQYF; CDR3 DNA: TGCGCCAGCAGCTATACAGGGACAGGGGCTTTCTACGAGCAGTACTTC
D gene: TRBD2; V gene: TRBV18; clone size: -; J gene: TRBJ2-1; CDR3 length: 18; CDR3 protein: CASSPLSGGARGYNEQFF; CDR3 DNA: TGTGCCAGCTCACCGCTTAGCGGGGGGGCTAGGGGCTACAATGAGCAGTTCTTC
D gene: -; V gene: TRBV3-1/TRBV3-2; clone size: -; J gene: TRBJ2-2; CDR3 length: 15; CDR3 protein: CASSQAGVDTGELFF; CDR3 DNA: TGTGCCAGCAGCCAAGCAGGGGTGGACACCGGGGAGCTGTTTTTT
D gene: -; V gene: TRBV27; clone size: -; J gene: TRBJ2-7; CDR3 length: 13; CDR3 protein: CASSLKSSYEQYF; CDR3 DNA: TGTGCCAGCAGTTTGAAGAGCTCCTACGAGCAGTACTTC
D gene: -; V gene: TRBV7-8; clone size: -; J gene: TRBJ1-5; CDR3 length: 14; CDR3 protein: CASSLRRADQPQHF; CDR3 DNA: TGTGCCAGCAGCTTAAGGAGGGCGGATCAGCCCCAGCATTTT
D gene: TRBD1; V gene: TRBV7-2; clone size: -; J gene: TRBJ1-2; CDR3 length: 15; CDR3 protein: CASSLAGTANYGYTF; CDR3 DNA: TGTGCCAGCAGCTTAGCGGGGACAGCGAACTATGGCTACACCTTC
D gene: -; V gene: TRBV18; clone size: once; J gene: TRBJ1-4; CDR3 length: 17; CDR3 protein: CASSPERSLATNEKLFF; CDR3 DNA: TGTGCCAGCTCACCGGAGAGGTCCTTGGCAACTAATGAAAAACTGTTTTTT
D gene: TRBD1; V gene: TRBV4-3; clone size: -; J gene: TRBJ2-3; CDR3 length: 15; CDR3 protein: CASSQRGLGTDTQYF; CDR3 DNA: TGCGCCAGCAGCCAAAGGGGGCTTGGCACAGATACGCAGTATTTT
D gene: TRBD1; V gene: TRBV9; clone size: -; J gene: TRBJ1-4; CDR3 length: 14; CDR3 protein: CASSVGQGYEKLFF; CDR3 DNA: TGTGCCAGCAGCGTAGGACAGGGGTATGAAAAACTGTTTTTT
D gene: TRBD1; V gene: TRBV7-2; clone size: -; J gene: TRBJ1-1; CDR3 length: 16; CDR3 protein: CASSARAATGGTEAFF; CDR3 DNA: TGTGCCAGCAGCGCCCGTGCAGCGACAGGGGGCACTGAAGCTTTCTTT
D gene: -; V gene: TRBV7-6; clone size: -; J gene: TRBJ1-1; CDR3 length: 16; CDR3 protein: CASSLVGGPQNTEAFF; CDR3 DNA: TGTGCCAGCAGCTTAGTCGGGGGGCCGCAGAACACTGAAGCTTTCTTT
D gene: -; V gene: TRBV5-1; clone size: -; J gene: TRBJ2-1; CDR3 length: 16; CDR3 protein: CASSLVVGASYNEQFF; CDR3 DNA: TGCGCCAGCAGCTTGGTCGTGGGAGCCTCCTACAATGAGCAGTTCTTC
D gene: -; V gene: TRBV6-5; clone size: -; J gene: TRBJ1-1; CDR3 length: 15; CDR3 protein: CASSYSRQGYTEAFF; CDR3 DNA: TGTGCCAGCAGTTACTCGAGGCAGGGGTACACTGAAGCTTTCTTT
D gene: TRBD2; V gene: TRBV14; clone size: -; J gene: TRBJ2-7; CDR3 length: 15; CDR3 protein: CASSPTGTRRYEQYF; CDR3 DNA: TGTGCCAGCAGCCCGACCGGGACTAGACGCTACGAGCAGTACTTC
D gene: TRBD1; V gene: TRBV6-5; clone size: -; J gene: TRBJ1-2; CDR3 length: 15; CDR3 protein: CASSYPPGTGSGYTF; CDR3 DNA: TGTGCCAGCAGTTACCCTCCCGGGACAGGGAGCGGCTACACCTTC
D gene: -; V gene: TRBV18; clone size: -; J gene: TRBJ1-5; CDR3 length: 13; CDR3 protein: CASSIFRDQPQHF; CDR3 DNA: TGTGCCAGCTCAATATTTCGGGATCAGCCCCAGCATTTT
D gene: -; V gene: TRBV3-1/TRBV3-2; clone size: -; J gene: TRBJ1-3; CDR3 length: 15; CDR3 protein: CASSQGTLSGNTIYF; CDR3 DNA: TGTGCCAGCAGCCAAGGGACACTCTCTGGAAACACCATATATTTT
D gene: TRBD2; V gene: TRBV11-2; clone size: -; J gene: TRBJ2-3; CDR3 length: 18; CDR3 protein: CASSLVIASGARADTQYF; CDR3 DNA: TGTGCCAGCAGCTTAGTGATAGCTAGCGGGGCTAGGGCAGATACGCAGTATTTT
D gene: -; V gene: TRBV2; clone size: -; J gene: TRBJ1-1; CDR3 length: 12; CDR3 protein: CASSPGNTEAFF; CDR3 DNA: TGTGCCAGCAGTCCCGGGAACACTGAAGCTTTCTTT
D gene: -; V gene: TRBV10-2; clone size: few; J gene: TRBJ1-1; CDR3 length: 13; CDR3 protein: CASKQTVNTEAFF; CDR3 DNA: TGCGCCAGCAAGCAGACAGTGAACACTGAAGCTTTCTTT
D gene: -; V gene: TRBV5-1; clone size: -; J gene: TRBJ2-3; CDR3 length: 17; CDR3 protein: CASSLRYAAGPGDTQYF; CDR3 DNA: TGCGCCAGCAGCTTGCGGTATGCGGCGGGGCCCGGAGATACGCAGTATTTT
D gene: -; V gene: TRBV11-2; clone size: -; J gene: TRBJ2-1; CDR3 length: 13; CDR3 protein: CASSLDQDTGRIF; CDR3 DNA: TGTGCCAGCAGCTTAGATCAAGACACAGGGCGAATCTTC
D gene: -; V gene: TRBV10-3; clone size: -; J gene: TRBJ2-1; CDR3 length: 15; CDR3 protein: CAISEEGGSYNEQFF; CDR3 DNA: TGTGCCATCAGTGAGGAGGGGGGGTCCTACAATGAGCAGTTCTTC
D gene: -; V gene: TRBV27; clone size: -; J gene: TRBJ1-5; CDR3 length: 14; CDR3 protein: CASANRDSNQPQHF; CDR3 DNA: TGTGCCAGCGCTAACAGAGATAGCAATCAGCCCCAGCATTTT
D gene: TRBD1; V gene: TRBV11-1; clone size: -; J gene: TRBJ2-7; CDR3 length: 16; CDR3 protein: CASSPGQGIRDYEQYF; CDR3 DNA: TGTGCCAGCAGCCCCGGACAGGGGATTAGGGACTACGAGCAGTACTTC
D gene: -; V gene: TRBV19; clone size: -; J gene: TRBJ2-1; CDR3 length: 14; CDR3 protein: CASSIMDWINEQFF; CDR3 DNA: TGTGCCAGTAGTATAATGGACTGGATCAATGAGCAGTTCTTC